This entry features one T cell receptor (beta chain) sequence. This CDR3 region has 13 residues. Trimming cost V 6 bases and J 2 bases, with 11 bases left between them. Followed longitudinally, the Seattle patients had been enrolled during active infection. Methods used by the authors: Amplification of reference gene primers provided the estimated nucleated cell counts. Only in-frame clones appear in the TCRdb table, and some are missing; sequencing was by immunoSEQ multiplex PCR. Clonal size and the V and J genes are those of that table, whereas D and trimming came from the DNA. Of 200,000 to 300,000 clones in the sample, about 93% were seen once. The sample is drawn from a study of blood T cell repertoires in COVID-19. Turning to the study itself: The cDNA or gDNA used as material had been derived from T cells, B-cell-depleted T cells, or PBMCs.

The rearrangement joins TRBV12-3 or TRBV12-4 to TRBJ2-7; a weak D match, TRBD1 (5 bases). The sequenced material came from peripheral blood. The source of this sequence is a man younger than 40 with COVID-19, enrolled during active disease. The CDR3 region has the DNA TGTGCCAGCAGCTTCGCCAGGGCCTACGAGCAGTACTTC. Protein: CASSFARAYEQYF.